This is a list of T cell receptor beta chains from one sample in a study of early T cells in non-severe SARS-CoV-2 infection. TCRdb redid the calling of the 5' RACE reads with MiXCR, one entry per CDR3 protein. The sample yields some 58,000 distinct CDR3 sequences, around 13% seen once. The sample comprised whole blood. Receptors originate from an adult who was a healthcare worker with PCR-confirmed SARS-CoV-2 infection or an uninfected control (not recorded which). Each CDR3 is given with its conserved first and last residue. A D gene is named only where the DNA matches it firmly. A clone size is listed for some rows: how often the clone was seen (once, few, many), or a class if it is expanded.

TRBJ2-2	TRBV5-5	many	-	TGTGCCAGCAGCAAAGTGGGGGCCACGGAGCTGTTTTTT	CASSKVGATELFF
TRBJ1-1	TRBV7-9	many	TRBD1	TGTGCCAGCAGCGGGGACAGGGTTGAAGCTTTCTTT	CASSGDRVEAFF
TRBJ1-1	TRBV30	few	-	TGTGCCTGGAGTGGCCCTCATCCTGACGGCAAGAACACTGAAGCTTTCTTT	CAWSGPHPDGKNTEAFF
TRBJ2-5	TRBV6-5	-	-	TGTGCCAGCAGAGGACAGGAGGGGAGAGAGACCCAGTACTTC	CASRGQEGRETQYF
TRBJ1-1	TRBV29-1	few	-	TGCAGCGTTGCCGATAACACTGAAGCTTTCTTT	CSVADNTEAFF
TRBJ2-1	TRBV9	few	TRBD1	TGTGCCAGCAGCGTAGCCCGACAGGGGGTTGGTGAGCAGTTCTTC	CASSVARQGVGEQFF
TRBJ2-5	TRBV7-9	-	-	TGTGCCAGCAGGGGGAATCGGGAGACCCAGTACTTC	CASRGNRETQYF
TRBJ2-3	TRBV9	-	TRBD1	TGTGCCAGCAGCAGGGGGCCGGGCACAGATACGCAGTATTTT	CASSRGPGTDTQYF
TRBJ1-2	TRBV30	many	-	TGTGCCTGGAGAGAGACAGTGAGCTACACCTTC	CAWRETVSYTF
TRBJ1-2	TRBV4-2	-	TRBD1	TGTGCCAGCAGGGGATCGACAGGGGAAAGATATGGCTACACCTTC	CASRGSTGERYGYTF
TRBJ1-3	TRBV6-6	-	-	TGTGCCAGCAGTTACCAACAGGGTACGGCTGAAAACACCATATATTTT	CASSYQQGTAENTIYF
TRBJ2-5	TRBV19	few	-	TGTGCCAGTAGTAGGGGGGACGGAGAGACCCAGTACTTC	CASSRGDGETQYF
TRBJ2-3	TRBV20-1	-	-	TGCAGTGCTAGATACGACTACACAGATACGCAGTATTTT	CSARYDYTDTQYF
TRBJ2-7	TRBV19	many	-	TGTGCCAGTAGTGCGCCCGGGATCTACGAGCAGTACTTC	CASSAPGIYEQYF
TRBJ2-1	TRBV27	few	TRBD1	TGTGCCAGCAGCATCCGGGGCAGGGGGCGAAGCGACCATGAGCAGTTCTTC	CASSIRGRGRSDHEQFF
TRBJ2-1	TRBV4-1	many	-	TGCGCCAGCAGCCATGTTTCCTACAATGAGCAGTTCTTC	CASSHVSYNEQFF
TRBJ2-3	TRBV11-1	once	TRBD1	TGTGCCAGCTGGGGGACAGACACAGATACGCAGTATTTT	CASWGTDTDTQYF
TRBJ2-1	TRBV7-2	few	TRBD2	TGTGCCAGCAGCTTAGTGGGACTAGCGGGGGGGTACAATGAGCAGTTCTTC	CASSLVGLAGGYNEQFF
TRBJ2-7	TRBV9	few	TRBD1	TGTGCCAGCAGCACCGGACAGGGGGTTTCCTACGAGCAGTACTTC	CASSTGQGVSYEQYF
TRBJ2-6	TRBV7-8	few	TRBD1	TGTGCCAGCAGCTCCCGGGGACAGTTCACTGGGGCCAACGTCCTGACTTTC	CASSSRGQFTGANVLTF
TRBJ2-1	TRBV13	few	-	TGTGCCAGCTCGGACTCTCGGGCACTAAATGAGCAGTTCTTC	CASSDSRALNEQFF
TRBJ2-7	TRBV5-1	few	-	TGCGCCAGCAGCGTCCAGCCGGGGACCTACGAGCAGTACTTC	CASSVQPGTYEQYF
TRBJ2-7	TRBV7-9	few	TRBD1	TGTGCCAGCAGCTCGGACGACAGGGGGACTTCCTACGAGCAGTACTTC	CASSSDDRGTSYEQYF
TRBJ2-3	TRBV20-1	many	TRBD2	TGCAGTGCTAGAGATCCACTAGCGACAGATACGCAGTATTTT	CSARDPLATDTQYF
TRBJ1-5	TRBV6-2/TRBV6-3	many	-	TGTGCCAGCAGTTACCTGGGGCCCAATAGCAATCAGCCCCAGCATTTT	CASSYLGPNSNQPQHF
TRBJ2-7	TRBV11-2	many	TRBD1	TGTGCCAGCAGCTTCCCCCGGGACAGTGGGTCCTACGAGCAGTACTTC	CASSFPRDSGSYEQYF
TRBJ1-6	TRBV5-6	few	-	TGTGCCAGCAGCTTGGTTCAGGGTGCTTCACCCCTCCACTTT	CASSLVQGASPLHF
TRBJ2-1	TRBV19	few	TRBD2	TGTGCCAGTAGCCGGACTAGCGGGGCTCCCTACAATGAGCAGTTCTTC	CASSRTSGAPYNEQFF
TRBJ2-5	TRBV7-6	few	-	TGTGCCAGCAGCTTATTGGTGGGACGAGCACAAGAGACCCAGTACTTC	CASSLLVGRAQETQYF
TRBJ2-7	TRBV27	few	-	TGTGCCAGCAGTTTATACCCCGTGGACAGAAACGAGCAGTACTTC	CASSLYPVDRNEQYF
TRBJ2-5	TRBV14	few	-	TGTGCCAGCAGCCAAGCCGGGAGCTACCAAGAGACCCAGTACTTC	CASSQAGSYQETQYF
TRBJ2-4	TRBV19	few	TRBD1	TGTGCCAGCAGTAAAGGACAGGACAAAAACATTCAGTACTTC	CASSKGQDKNIQYF
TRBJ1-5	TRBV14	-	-	TGTGCCAGCAGCCAACAGGGGACTAATCAGCCCCAGCATTTT	CASSQQGTNQPQHF
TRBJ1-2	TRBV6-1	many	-	TGTGCCAGCAGTGAAGGACCGGACCCCCTAGGCTACACCTTC	CASSEGPDPLGYTF
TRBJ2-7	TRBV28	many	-	TGTGCCAGCGGTAAGGGGGACTCCTACGAGCAGTACTTC	CASGKGDSYEQYF
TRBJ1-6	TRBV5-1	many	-	TGCGCCAGCAGCGAAGGGACAAATAATTCACCCCTCCACTTT	CASSEGTNNSPLHF
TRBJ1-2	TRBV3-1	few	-	TGTGCCAGCAGCCAAGAGGCCGGCCAGACCACCTTC	CASSQEAGQTTF
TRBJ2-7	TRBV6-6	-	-	TGTGCCAGCAGTTACTCCTCAGGAAGGGGTAACGAGCAGTACTTC	CASSYSSGRGNEQYF
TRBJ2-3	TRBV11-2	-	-	TGTGCCAGCAGCTGGCGGGACCCACCCCTAGATACGCAGTATTTT	CASSWRDPPLDTQYF
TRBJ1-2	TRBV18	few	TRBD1	TGTGCCAGCTCAGCGCCCGGGACAGGGGCCGCAGCCCGTGATGGCTACACCTTC	CASSAPGTGAAARDGYTF
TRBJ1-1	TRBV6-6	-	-	TGTGCCAGCAGTTACTCGGCGGGGACCAACACTGAAGCTTTCTTT	CASSYSAGTNTEAFF
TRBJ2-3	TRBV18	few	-	TGTGCCAGCTCACTAGGGGCCACAGATACGCAGTATTTT	CASSLGATDTQYF
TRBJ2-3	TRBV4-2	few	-	TGTGCCAGCAGCCCGATGGCCGCGGGGCTCACAGATACGCAGTATTTT	CASSPMAAGLTDTQYF